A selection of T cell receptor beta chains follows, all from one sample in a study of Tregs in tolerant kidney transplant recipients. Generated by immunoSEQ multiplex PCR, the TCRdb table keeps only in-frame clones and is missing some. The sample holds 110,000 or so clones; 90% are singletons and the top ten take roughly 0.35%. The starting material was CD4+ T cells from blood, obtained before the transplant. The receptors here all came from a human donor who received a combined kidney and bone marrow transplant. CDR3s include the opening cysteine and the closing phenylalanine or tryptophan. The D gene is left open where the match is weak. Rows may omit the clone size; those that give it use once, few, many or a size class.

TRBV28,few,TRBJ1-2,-,CASSRDSTNYGYTF,TGTGCCAGCAGCAGAGACAGTACTAACTATGGCTACACCTTC
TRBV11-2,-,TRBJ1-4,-,CASSFEEKLFF,TGTGCCAGCAGCTTCGAGGAAAAACTGTTTTTT
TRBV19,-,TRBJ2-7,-,CASSIGQVGAYEQYF,TGTGCCAGTAGTATAGGACAGGTTGGGGCCTACGAGCAGTACTTC
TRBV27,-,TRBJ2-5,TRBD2,CASSFISGLAGGKEETQYF,TGTGCCAGCAGTTTTATTTCCGGACTAGCGGGAGGGAAGGAGGAGACCCAGTACTTC
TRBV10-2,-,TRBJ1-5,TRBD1,CATTTRGLNQPQHF,TGCGCCACCACTACCAGGGGGCTGAATCAGCCCCAGCATTTT
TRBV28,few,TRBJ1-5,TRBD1,CASSPTGIGNQPQHF,TGTGCCAGCAGCCCGACAGGGATTGGCAATCAGCCCCAGCATTTT
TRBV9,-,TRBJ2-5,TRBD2,CASSVGGGGAQETQYF,TGTGCCAGCAGCGTAGGAGGCGGGGGGGCTCAAGAGACCCAGTACTTC
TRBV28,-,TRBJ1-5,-,CASSPYRGPQHF,TGTGCCAGCAGCCCCTATCGGGGTCCCCAGCATTTT
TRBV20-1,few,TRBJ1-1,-,CSASGNTEAFF,TGCAGTGCTTCGGGTAATACTGAAGCTTTCTTT
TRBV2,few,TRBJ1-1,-,CASRENRAGKAEAFF,TGTGCCAGCAGAGAGAACAGGGCCGGGAAGGCTGAAGCTTTCTTT
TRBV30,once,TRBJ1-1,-,CAWRGWRDTEAFF,TGTGCCTGGAGGGGCTGGAGGGACACTGAAGCTTTCTTT
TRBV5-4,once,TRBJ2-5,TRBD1,CASSKDRVTETQYF,TGTGCCAGCAGCAAGGACAGGGTGACGGAGACCCAGTACTTC
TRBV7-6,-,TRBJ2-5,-,CASSLFVQETQYF,TGTGCCAGCAGCTTATTCGTCCAAGAGACCCAGTACTTC
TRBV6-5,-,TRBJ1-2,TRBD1,CASSSPGDRAHYGYTF,TGTGCCAGCAGTTCCCCCGGGGACAGAGCCCACTATGGCTACACCTTC
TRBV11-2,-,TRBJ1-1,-,CASQTTGSNTEAFF,TGTGCCAGCCAAACCACGGGATCGAACACTGAAGCTTTCTTT
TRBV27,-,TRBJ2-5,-,CASSGGAWAETQYF,TGTGCCAGCAGTGGGGGCGCGTGGGCGGAGACCCAGTACTTC
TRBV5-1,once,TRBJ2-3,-,CASSETLLSGTDTQYF,TGCGCCAGCAGCGAGACTCTTTTAAGTGGCACAGATACGCAGTATTTT
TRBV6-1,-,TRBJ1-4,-,CASSPGESEKLFF,TGTGCCAGCAGTCCGGGGGAAAGTGAAAAACTGTTTTTT
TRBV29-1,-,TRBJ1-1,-,CSVEDETTVAEAFF,TGCAGCGTTGAAGATGAGACGACAGTCGCTGAAGCTTTCTTT
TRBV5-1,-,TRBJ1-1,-,CASSLEWGGQTEAFF,TGCGCCAGCAGCTTGGAATGGGGGGGCCAAACTGAAGCTTTCTTT
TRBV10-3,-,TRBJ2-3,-,CAISGERGSSSTDTQYF,TGTGCCATCAGTGGCGAGAGAGGGTCGTCGAGCACAGATACGCAGTATTTT
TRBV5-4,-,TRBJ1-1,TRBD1,CASSFYRGDTEAFF,TGTGCCAGCAGCTTTTACAGGGGCGACACTGAAGCTTTCTTT
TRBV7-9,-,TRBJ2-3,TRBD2,CASSRGGPQDTQYF,TGTGCCAGCAGTCGGGGGGGCCCCCAAGATACGCAGTATTTT
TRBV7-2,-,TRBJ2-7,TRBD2,CASSLGVAGDLGQYF,TGTGCCAGCAGCTTAGGGGTAGCGGGGGATCTCGGGCAGTACTTC
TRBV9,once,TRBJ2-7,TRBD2,CASSAVGSGRSNEQYF,TGTGCCAGCAGCGCGGTTGGGAGCGGGAGGAGCAACGAGCAGTACTTC
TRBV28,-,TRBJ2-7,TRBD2,CASTPTPGGVSEQYF,TGTGCCAGCACCCCTACCCCGGGGGGTGTGTCGGAGCAGTACTTC
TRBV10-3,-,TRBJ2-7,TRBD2,CATSGLAGPRVYEQYF,TGTGCCACATCGGGACTAGCGGGCCCAAGGGTCTACGAGCAGTACTTC
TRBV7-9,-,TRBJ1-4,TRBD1,CASSPGGTNEKLFF,TGTGCCAGCAGCCCAGGGGGGACTAATGAAAAACTGTTTTTT
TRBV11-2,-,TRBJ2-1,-,CASSLVGIGSNEQFF,TGTGCCAGCAGCTTAGTCGGGATAGGGAGCAATGAGCAGTTCTTC
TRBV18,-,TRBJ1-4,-,CASSPGYNEKLFF,TGTGCCAGCTCCCCGGGTTATAATGAAAAACTGTTTTTT
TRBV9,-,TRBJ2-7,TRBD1,CASSVGDRGPTYEQYF,TGTGCCAGCAGCGTAGGGGACAGGGGGCCCACCTACGAGCAGTACTTC
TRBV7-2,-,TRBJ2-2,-,CASSHDGLFTGELFF,TGTGCCAGCAGCCACGACGGACTGTTCACCGGGGAGCTGTTTTTT
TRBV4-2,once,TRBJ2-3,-,CASSQDRFLTDTQYF,TGTGCCAGCAGCCAAGACAGGTTTCTCACAGATACGCAGTATTTT
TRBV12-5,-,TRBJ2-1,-,CASGSRRGIYNEQFF,TGTGCTAGTGGTTCTCGACGGGGGATCTACAATGAGCAGTTCTTC
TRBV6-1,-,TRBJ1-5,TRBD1,CASSGGQTYSNQPQHF,TGTGCCAGCAGTGGGGGACAGACTTATAGCAATCAGCCCCAGCATTTT
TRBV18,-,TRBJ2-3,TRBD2,CASSPRASGGRATDTQYF,TGTGCCAGCTCACCAAGGGCTAGCGGGGGGCGAGCCACAGATACGCAGTATTTT
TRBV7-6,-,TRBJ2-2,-,CASRQDRTGELFF,TGTGCCAGCAGACAGGACAGAACCGGGGAGCTGTTTTTT
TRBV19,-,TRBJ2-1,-,CACQGERTYNEQFF,TGTGCCTGTCAGGGTGAAAGGACCTACAATGAGCAGTTCTTC
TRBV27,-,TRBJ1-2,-,CASSPDRQKTYGYTF,TGTGCCAGCAGTCCTGACAGGCAAAAGACCTATGGCTACACCTTC
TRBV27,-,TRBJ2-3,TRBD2,CASSLWGGSKRRTDTQYF,TGTGCCAGCAGTTTATGGGGGGGATCTAAGCGGAGGACAGATACGCAGTATTTT
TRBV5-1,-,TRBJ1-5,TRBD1,CASSWGDSPNQPQHF,TGCGCCAGCAGCTGGGGGGACAGTCCGAATCAGCCCCAGCATTTT
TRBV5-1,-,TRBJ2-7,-,CASSLDPLGGSQYF,TGCGCCAGCAGCTTGGACCCCCTGGGAGGTTCCCAGTACTTC
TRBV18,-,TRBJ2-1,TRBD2,CASSRGTSGSNEQFF,TGTGCCAGCTCCAGGGGGACTAGCGGGAGTAATGAGCAGTTCTTC
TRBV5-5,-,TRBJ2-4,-,CASSLGVQFKNIQYF,TGTGCCAGCAGCTTGGGGGTACAGTTCAAAAACATTCAGTACTTC
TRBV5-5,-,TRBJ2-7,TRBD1,CASSLEDRGVEQYF,TGTGCCAGCAGCTTGGAGGACAGGGGGGTCGAGCAGTACTTC
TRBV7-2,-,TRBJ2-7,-,CASSLVPWRASSYEQYF,TGTGCCAGCAGCTTAGTTCCGTGGAGGGCGAGCTCCTACGAGCAGTACTTC
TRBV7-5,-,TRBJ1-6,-,CVRSLIDTGGSPLHF,TGTGTCAGAAGCTTAATAGACACGGGAGGTTCACCCCTCCACTTT
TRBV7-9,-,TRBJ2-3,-,CATAGGPVLGDTQYF,TGTGCCACAGCCGGGGGGCCTGTGTTGGGAGATACGCAGTATTTT
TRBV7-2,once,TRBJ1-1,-,CASSFNQGLPNTEAFF,TGTGCCAGCAGCTTTAATCAGGGCCTACCGAACACTGAAGCTTTCTTT
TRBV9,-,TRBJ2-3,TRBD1,CASSPRDRGRDTQYF,TGTGCCAGCAGCCCCCGGGACAGGGGGCGGGATACGCAGTATTTT
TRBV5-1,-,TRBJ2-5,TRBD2,CASSNGLAGALQETQYF,TGCGCCAGCAGCAACGGACTAGCGGGGGCGCTCCAAGAGACCCAGTACTTC
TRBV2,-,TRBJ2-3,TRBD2,CASSGASGGTSTDTQYF,TGTGCCAGCAGTGGGGCTAGCGGGGGAACTAGCACAGATACGCAGTATTTT
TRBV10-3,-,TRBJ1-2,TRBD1,CAIQPGGDRGGFGYGYTF,TGTGCCATCCAACCCGGGGGAGACAGGGGAGGATTCGGGTATGGCTACACCTTC
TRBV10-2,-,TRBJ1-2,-,CASSADTSGGDGYTF,TGCGCCAGCAGTGCCGATACGTCCGGCGGGGATGGCTACACCTTC
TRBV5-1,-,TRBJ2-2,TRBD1,CASIPTGTANTGELFF,TGCGCCAGCATCCCCACCGGGACAGCTAACACCGGGGAGCTGTTTTTT
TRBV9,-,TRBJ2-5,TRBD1,CASSAGTGETQYF,TGTGCCAGCAGCGCCGGGACAGGGGAGACCCAGTACTTC
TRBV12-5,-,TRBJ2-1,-,CASGLPGDGEQFF,TGTGCTAGTGGTTTGCCGGGGGACGGTGAGCAGTTCTTC
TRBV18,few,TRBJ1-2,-,CASSQGVDYGYTF,TGTGCCAGCTCACAGGGGGTGGACTATGGCTACACCTTC
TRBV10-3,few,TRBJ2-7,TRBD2,CAISESTSGGAYEQYF,TGTGCCATCAGTGAGTCGACTAGCGGGGGGGCCTACGAGCAGTACTTC